This TCR beta chain was profiled in a study of T cell changes during pregnancy in multiple sclerosis. Profiled with immunoSEQ multiplex PCR; TCRdb holds only in-frame clones, not every one. The sample carries roughly 42,000 clones, 80% to 95% recorded once. This CDR3 has 15 amino acids. Trimming stripped 6 bases from V and 3 bases from J, with 17 bases between. Germline V gene sequence: CDR1 SEHNR, CDR2 FQNEAQ (reference sequence). V and J are TRBV7-9 and TRBJ1-2; D is uncertain. The sample here was CD4+ T cells from peripheral blood mononuclear cells, taken in the second trimester of pregnancy. The receptor was isolated from a female donor in good health, enrolled as a control in a pregnancy study. The DNA for the CDR3 is TGTGCCAGCAGTACTACAAGAGATGGCTACTATGGCTACACCTTC. Amino acid sequence: CASSTTRDGYYGYTF.